This T cell receptor beta chain is drawn from a study of control samples from healthy donors and cancer patients (TCRdb year 2020). Library generation was performed with the immunoSEQ multiplex PCR assay. Not all clones reach the TCRdb copy of this immuneACCESS table, which keeps in-frame sequences only. Checked studies attribute under half of the gap to unresolved V genes and leave the rest unexplained. The sample includes under 150,000 clones, with about 94% observed a single time. The ten most abundant clones make up roughly 2.5% of the sample. The CDR3 starts with the cysteine, ends with the phenylalanine, and has 15 residues. Only CDR3 DNA remains: 45 bases, in frame from the first base. V is reduced by 5 bases and J by 4 bases, leaving a spacing of 14 bases between them. The germline V gene yields MRHNA for CDR1 and SNTAGT for CDR2. This clone was seen a handful of times. Its antigen specificity is not known. The record has no base qualities; no much larger clone is one base away.

The sequencing input was blood. The TCR was taken from a man aged 30 to 39 in good health. The V and J genes are TRBV6-4 and TRBJ1-4; the D gene is perhaps TRBD1, from 6 matching bases. The CDR3 has the sequence CASSPEGGLNEKLFF. The sequenced DNA is TGTGCCAGCAGTCCAGAGGGGGGCCTTAATGAAAAACTGTTTTTT.